The rows below give T cell receptor beta chains drawn from one sample of a study of tumor-infiltrating lymphocytes in primary liver carcinoma. TCRdb reanalysed the multiplex PCR reads using MiXCR and keeps one entry per CDR3 protein. Of tens of thousands of distinct CDR3 sequences in the sample, more than 70% were seen once. What was sequenced was liver tumor tissue from sampling region 5. These receptors all stem from a woman aged 30 to 39 with primary liver carcinoma and hepatitis B virus infection. Both conserved end residues are part of each CDR3. Each record gives: V gene, CDR3 protein.

TRBV11-1	CASSRTLVSPLHF
TRBV6-2/TRBV6-3	CASSPHETQYF
TRBV4-3	CASSHTFGARQYF
TRBV5-1	CASSSGRAYEQYF
TRBV20-1	CSASKGLVGLGEQFF
TRBV5-6	CASSLVALGSPLHF
TRBV2	CVSSAGGAGEPFF
TRBV6-5	CASSYSSSVPRQTGVLFF
TRBV10-3	CAISPTATWDEQFF
TRBV6-6	CASSYTVMDSPLHF
TRBV25-1	CASSAQPTGPLSFF
TRBV6-2/TRBV6-3	CASSYQEQRTDTQYF
TRBV6-1	CVSGTVGELFF
TRBV28	CASSRGQGAIEQYF
TRBV6-5	CASSYNDSSTYEQYF
TRBV24-1	CTTGTFLHEQFF
TRBV6-5	CVSSYEGNTEAFF
TRBV11-2	CASNTSLAGGYNEQFF
TRBV4-2	CVSSQEHLGREGAREQYF
TRBV4-3	CASNHTKLVNEQFF
TRBV11-1	CISRTGTSGYNEQSF
TRBV9	CASSVGGSSYEQYF
TRBV28	CASSLLPNGCTF
TRBV10-3	CGISESAIRQETQYF
TRBV5-6	CASSLRADTQYF
TRBV29-1	CSVSGTGANQPQHF
TRBV7-9	CASSPNGASSQETQYF
TRBV28	CASSLNSGIDPTWQFF
TRBV4-3	CASSQDARSSYNEQFF
TRBV2	CASREGRTSSSAVF
TRBV13	CASSLMASGSYEQYF
TRBV11-1	CASSRVMVGVSGDLFF
TRBV7-8	CANNSRGHTPNTGELFF
TRBV28	CASSFTKQGRLTDTQYF
TRBV6-2/TRBV6-3	CATSGSDTGELFF
TRBV4-3	CASNQGSRGHSDTQYF
TRBV9	CASSVGVDTEAFF
TRBV5-1	CASSLEGRRYGEQCF
TRBV4-1	CASSQEERGGETQYF
TRBV24-1	CATSSGGAPPHEQYF
TRBV6-2/TRBV6-3	CASSRIGRQPQHF
TRBV4-1	CASGQLGMVAEDSDTQYF
TRBV2	CASSDLRPGTYEQYF
TRBV6-1	CASSEIMELYNEQFF
TRBV29-1	CSVGTSGSSYNQRFF
TRBV29-1	CSASAGVSSNEQFF
TRBV7-9	CASSQGLNWGETQHF
TRBV25-1	CASSESGEGETGPRSDTQCF
TRBV30	CDWSGDVTGAFF
TRBV11-3	CVSSSGSGRGTDTRYF
TRBV14	CVSSQELGYEQHF
TRBV6-2/TRBV6-3	CASSYSITRGTNLF
TRBV4-1	CASSQDLWGTLTGGILFF
TRBV12-3/TRBV12-4	CASSTYPGCEETKCF
TRBV11-2	CACSTRTGGVKETQYF